This T cell receptor (beta chain) was recovered during a study of cytomegalovirus exposure and HLA in healthy donors. V lost 7 bases, J lost 3 bases, and 10 bases stayed unmatched. CDR1 and CDR2 (germline): SEHNR, FQNEAQ (reference sequence). This CDR3 contains 15 residues. Generated by immunoSEQ multiplex PCR, the TCRdb table keeps only in-frame clones and is missing some. The profile shows about 130,000 clones, just under 95% of them singletons. This receptor was obtained from a woman younger than 30 in good health and CMV-seronegative. The sample comprised PBMCs. The rearrangement uses TRBV7-9 and TRBJ1-2, with TRBD1 matching 8 bases. The CDR3 bases are TGTGCCAGCACCCCCGAGACAGGGGACGACTATGGCTACACCTTC. Translated, it gives CASTPETGDDYGYTF.